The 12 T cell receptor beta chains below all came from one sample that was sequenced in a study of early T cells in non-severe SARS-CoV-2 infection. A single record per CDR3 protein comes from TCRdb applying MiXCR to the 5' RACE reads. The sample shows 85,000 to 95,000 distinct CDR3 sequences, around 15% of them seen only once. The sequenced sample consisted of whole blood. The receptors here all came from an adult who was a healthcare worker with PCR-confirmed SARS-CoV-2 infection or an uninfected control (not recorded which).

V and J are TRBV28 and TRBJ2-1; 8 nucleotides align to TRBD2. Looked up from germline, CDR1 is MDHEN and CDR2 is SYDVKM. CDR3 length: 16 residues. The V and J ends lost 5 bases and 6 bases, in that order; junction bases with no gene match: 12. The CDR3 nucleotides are TGTGCCAGCAGTGGGGTGAGCGGGGGCCTCCTCAATGAGCAGTTCTTC. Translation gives CASSGVSGGLLNEQFF.

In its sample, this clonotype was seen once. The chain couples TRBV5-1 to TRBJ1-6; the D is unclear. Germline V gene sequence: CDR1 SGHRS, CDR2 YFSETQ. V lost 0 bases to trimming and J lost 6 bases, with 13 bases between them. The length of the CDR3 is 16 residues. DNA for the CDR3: TGCGCCAGCAGCTTGGCTCCGGGTGCCCTTAATTCACCCCTCCACTTT. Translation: CASSLAPGALNSPLHF.

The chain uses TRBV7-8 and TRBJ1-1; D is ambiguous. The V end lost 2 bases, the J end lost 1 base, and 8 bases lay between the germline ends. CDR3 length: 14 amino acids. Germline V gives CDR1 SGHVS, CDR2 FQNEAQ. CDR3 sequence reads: CASSLYGENTEAFF. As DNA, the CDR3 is TGTGCCAGCAGCTTATACGGGGAGAACACTGAAGCTTTCTTT.

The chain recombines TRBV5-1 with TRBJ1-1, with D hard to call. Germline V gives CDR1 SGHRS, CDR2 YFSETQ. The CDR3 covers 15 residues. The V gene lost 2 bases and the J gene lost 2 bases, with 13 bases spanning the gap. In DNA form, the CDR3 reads TGCGCCAGCAGCTTAGCGTCGTCAGGAAACACTGAAGCTTTCTTT. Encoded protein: CASSLASSGNTEAFF.

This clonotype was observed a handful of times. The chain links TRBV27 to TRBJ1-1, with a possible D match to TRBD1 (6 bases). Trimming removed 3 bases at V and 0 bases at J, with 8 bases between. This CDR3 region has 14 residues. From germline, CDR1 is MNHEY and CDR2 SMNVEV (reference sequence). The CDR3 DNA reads TGTGCCAGCAGTTTCCAGGGGATGAACACTGAAGCTTTCTTT. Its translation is CASSFQGMNTEAFF.

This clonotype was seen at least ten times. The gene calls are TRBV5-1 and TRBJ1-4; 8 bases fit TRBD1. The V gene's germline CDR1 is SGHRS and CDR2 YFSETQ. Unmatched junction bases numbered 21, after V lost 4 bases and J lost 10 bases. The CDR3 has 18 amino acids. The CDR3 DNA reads TGCGCCAGCAGCGCCTCTGCCGATAGGACAGGGTATAGAGGAAAACTGTTTTTT. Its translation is CASSASADRTGYRGKLFF.

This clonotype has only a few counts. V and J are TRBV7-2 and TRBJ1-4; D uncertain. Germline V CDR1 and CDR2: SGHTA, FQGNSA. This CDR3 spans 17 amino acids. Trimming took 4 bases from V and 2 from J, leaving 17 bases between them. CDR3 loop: CASSSTGGLPTNEKLFF. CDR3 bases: TGTGCCAGCAGCTCCACCGGAGGACTTCCCACTAATGAAAAACTGTTTTTT.

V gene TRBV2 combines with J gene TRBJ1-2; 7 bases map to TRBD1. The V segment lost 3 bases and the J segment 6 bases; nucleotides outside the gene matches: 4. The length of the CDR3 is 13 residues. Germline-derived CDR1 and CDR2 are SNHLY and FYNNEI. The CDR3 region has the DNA TGTGCCAGCAGTGAGGTCAGGGGGAATGGCTACACCTTC. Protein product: CASSEVRGNGYTF.

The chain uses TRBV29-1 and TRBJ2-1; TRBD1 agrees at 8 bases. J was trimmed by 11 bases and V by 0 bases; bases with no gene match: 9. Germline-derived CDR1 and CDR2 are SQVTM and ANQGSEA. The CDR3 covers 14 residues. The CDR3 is CSVEDRVQGAKQFF. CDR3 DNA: TGCAGCGTTGAAGATCGGGTGCAGGGGGCGAAGCAGTTCTTC.

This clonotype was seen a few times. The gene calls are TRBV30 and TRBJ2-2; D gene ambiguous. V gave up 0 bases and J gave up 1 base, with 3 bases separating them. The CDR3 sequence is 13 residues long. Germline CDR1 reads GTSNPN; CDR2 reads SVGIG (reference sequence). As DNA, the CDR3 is TGTGCCTGGAGTGTGGGGAACACCGGGGAGCTGTTTTTT. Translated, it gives CAWSVGNTGELFF.

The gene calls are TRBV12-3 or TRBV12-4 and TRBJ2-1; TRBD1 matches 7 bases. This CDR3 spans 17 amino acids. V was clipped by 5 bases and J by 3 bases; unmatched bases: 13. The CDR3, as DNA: TGTGCCAGCAGTCCTCATACAGGGGCCAAGATCTACAATGAGCAGTTCTTC. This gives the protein CASSPHTGAKIYNEQFF.

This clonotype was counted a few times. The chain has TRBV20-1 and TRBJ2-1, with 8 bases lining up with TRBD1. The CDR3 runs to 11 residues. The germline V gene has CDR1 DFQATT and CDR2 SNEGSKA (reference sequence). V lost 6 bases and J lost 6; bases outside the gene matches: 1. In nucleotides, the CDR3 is TGCAGTGCCACAGGGGGCAATGAGCAGTTCTTC. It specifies CSATGGNEQFF.